This is a list of T cell receptor beta chains from one sample in a study of T cells after yellow fever vaccination. Using its own MiXCR run on the 5' RACE reads, TCRdb lists one record per CDR3 protein. The sample shows some 340,000 distinct CDR3 sequences, 4.1% of them seen only once. The sample in question was PBMCs, obtained 5 days after the yellow fever booster vaccination. These receptors were collected from a man aged 18 to 29 who received the YFV17D yellow fever vaccine. Each CDR3 is given with its conserved first and last residue. The order of the fields is V gene, J gene, D gene, clone size, CDR3 protein, CDR3 DNA. The D gene is left open where the match is weak. Clone size appears in some rows only: once, few, many, or a class for an expanded clone.

v_gene: TRBV10-3
j_gene: TRBJ1-1
d_gene: -
abundance: few
CDR3aa: CAISGRGPEAFF
CDR3nt: TGTGCCATCAGTGGCAGGGGCCCTGAAGCTTTCTTT

v_gene: TRBV18
j_gene: TRBJ2-3
d_gene: -
abundance: few
CDR3aa: CASSLRQPMTTDTQYF
CDR3nt: TGTGCCAGCTCACTCCGACAGCCTATGACCACAGATACGCAGTATTTT

v_gene: TRBV20-1
j_gene: TRBJ1-2
d_gene: -
abundance: -
CDR3aa: CSARSDSSNYGYTF
CDR3nt: TGCAGTGCTAGAAGTGACAGCAGTAACTATGGCTACACCTTC

v_gene: TRBV7-2
j_gene: TRBJ2-3
d_gene: TRBD2
abundance: -
CDR3aa: CASSPQGLAAGTDTQYF
CDR3nt: TGTGCCAGCAGCCCACAAGGACTAGCCGCCGGCACAGATACGCAGTATTTT

v_gene: TRBV12-3/TRBV12-4
j_gene: TRBJ2-3
d_gene: -
abundance: many
CDR3aa: CASTGTDTQYF
CDR3nt: TGTGCCAGCACAGGGACAGATACGCAGTATTTT

v_gene: TRBV4-1
j_gene: TRBJ2-1
d_gene: TRBD2
abundance: many
CDR3aa: CASSQLGLAANNEQFF
CDR3nt: TGCGCCAGCAGCCAATTGGGACTAGCGGCAAACAATGAGCAGTTCTTC

v_gene: TRBV18
j_gene: TRBJ2-7
d_gene: TRBD1
abundance: -
CDR3aa: CASSPGQRPYEQYF
CDR3nt: TGTGCCAGCTCGCCGGGACAGCGTCCCTACGAGCAGTACTTC

v_gene: TRBV5-6
j_gene: TRBJ1-2
d_gene: -
abundance: many
CDR3aa: CASSLREGGVYTF
CDR3nt: TGTGCCAGCAGCTTACGCGAGGGGGGGGTCTACACCTTC

v_gene: TRBV20-1
j_gene: TRBJ2-3
d_gene: -
abundance: few
CDR3aa: CSATRPTDTQYF
CDR3nt: TGCAGTGCTACGAGACCCACAGATACGCAGTATTTT

v_gene: TRBV6-5
j_gene: TRBJ2-5
d_gene: -
abundance: many
CDR3aa: CASSYSYGGETQYF
CDR3nt: TGTGCCAGCAGTTACTCGTACGGAGGAGAGACCCAGTACTTC

v_gene: TRBV6-5
j_gene: TRBJ2-7
d_gene: -
abundance: many
CDR3aa: CASSYSRYSEQYF
CDR3nt: TGTGCCAGCAGTTACTCGAGATACTCCGAGCAGTACTTC

v_gene: TRBV29-1
j_gene: TRBJ2-3
d_gene: -
abundance: -
CDR3aa: CSVGPLGLADTQYF
CDR3nt: TGCAGCGTTGGGCCCCTAGGGTTGGCAGATACGCAGTATTTT

v_gene: TRBV5-1
j_gene: TRBJ2-2
d_gene: TRBD2
abundance: few
CDR3aa: CASSSTSGSTGELFF
CDR3nt: TGCGCCAGCAGCTCAACTAGCGGTTCCACCGGGGAGCTGTTTTTT

v_gene: TRBV7-2
j_gene: TRBJ2-3
d_gene: TRBD1
abundance: -
CDR3aa: CASSWSTGVGDTQYF
CDR3nt: TGTGCCAGCAGCTGGTCGACAGGGGTCGGAGATACGCAGTATTTT

v_gene: TRBV6-6
j_gene: TRBJ1-6
d_gene: TRBD1
abundance: few
CDR3aa: CASSTGGSYNSPLHF
CDR3nt: TGTGCCAGCAGCACAGGGGGCTCCTATAATTCACCCCTCCACTTT

v_gene: TRBV12-3/TRBV12-4
j_gene: TRBJ1-5
d_gene: -
abundance: few
CDR3aa: CASRQLGNQPQHF
CDR3nt: TGTGCCAGCAGGCAACTAGGGAATCAGCCCCAGCATTTT

v_gene: TRBV4-1
j_gene: TRBJ2-1
d_gene: -
abundance: -
CDR3aa: CASTTRDNEQFF
CDR3nt: TGCGCCAGCACCACCAGGGACAATGAGCAGTTCTTC

v_gene: TRBV14
j_gene: TRBJ1-6
d_gene: -
abundance: many
CDR3aa: CASSQDRVPYNSPLHF
CDR3nt: TGTGCCAGCAGCCAAGACCGGGTGCCCTATAATTCACCCCTCCACTTT

v_gene: TRBV4-1
j_gene: TRBJ1-2
d_gene: -
abundance: -
CDR3aa: CASSQDLTGYYGYTF
CDR3nt: TGCGCCAGCAGCCAAGATCTAACAGGCTACTATGGCTACACCTTC

v_gene: TRBV6-5
j_gene: TRBJ2-2
d_gene: -
abundance: -
CDR3aa: CASRPDDTGELFF
CDR3nt: TGTGCCAGCAGGCCGGACGATACCGGGGAGCTGTTTTTT

v_gene: TRBV20-1
j_gene: TRBJ1-1
d_gene: -
abundance: few
CDR3aa: CSASHPGTPNTEAFF
CDR3nt: TGCAGTGCTAGTCATCCCGGGACCCCGAACACTGAAGCTTTCTTT

v_gene: TRBV10-3
j_gene: TRBJ1-2
d_gene: TRBD1
abundance: few
CDR3aa: CASGTGGNGYTF
CDR3nt: TGTGCCAGCGGGACAGGGGGTAATGGCTACACCTTC

v_gene: TRBV7-2
j_gene: TRBJ1-4
d_gene: -
abundance: many
CDR3aa: CASSGAPATNEKLFF
CDR3nt: TGTGCCAGCAGCGGGGCACCCGCAACTAATGAAAAACTGTTTTTT

v_gene: TRBV5-1
j_gene: TRBJ2-2
d_gene: -
abundance: many
CDR3aa: CASSSSVTELASSTGELFF
CDR3nt: TGCGCCAGCAGTAGTAGTGTGACCGAACTAGCCTCGAGCACCGGGGAGCTGTTTTTT

v_gene: TRBV5-5
j_gene: TRBJ2-5
d_gene: -
abundance: many
CDR3aa: CASSPGTLETQYF
CDR3nt: TGTGCCAGCAGCCCCGGGACATTGGAGACCCAGTACTTC

v_gene: TRBV4-3
j_gene: TRBJ1-5
d_gene: TRBD1
abundance: few
CDR3aa: CASSQGTGSDQPQHF
CDR3nt: TGCGCCAGCAGCCAGGGGACAGGGTCCGATCAGCCCCAGCATTTT

v_gene: TRBV3-1
j_gene: TRBJ2-5
d_gene: TRBD2
abundance: -
CDR3aa: CASSQGPGLATETQYF
CDR3nt: TGTGCCAGCAGCCAAGGACCGGGACTAGCAACAGAGACCCAGTACTTC

v_gene: TRBV4-1
j_gene: TRBJ1-2
d_gene: -
abundance: -
CDR3aa: CASSQGRDRRSYGYTF
CDR3nt: TGCGCCAGCAGCCAAGGCAGGGACCGCCGGTCCTATGGCTACACCTTC

v_gene: TRBV29-1
j_gene: TRBJ1-1
d_gene: -
abundance: -
CDR3aa: CSTRLTHNTEAFF
CDR3nt: TGCAGCACAAGACTGACACATAACACTGAAGCTTTCTTT

v_gene: TRBV7-2
j_gene: TRBJ1-1
d_gene: -
abundance: many
CDR3aa: CASSSQGHTEAFF
CDR3nt: TGTGCCAGCAGCTCCCAAGGACACACTGAAGCTTTCTTT

v_gene: TRBV4-3
j_gene: TRBJ1-5
d_gene: -
abundance: few
CDR3aa: CASSQEGGWGPQHF
CDR3nt: TGCGCCAGCAGCCAAGAGGGGGGTTGGGGGCCCCAGCATTTT

v_gene: TRBV7-9
j_gene: TRBJ2-1
d_gene: TRBD1
abundance: -
CDR3aa: CASRGQGADNEQFF
CDR3nt: TGTGCCAGCAGGGGACAGGGGGCCGACAATGAGCAGTTCTTC

v_gene: TRBV5-4
j_gene: TRBJ1-1
d_gene: -
abundance: -
CDR3aa: CASSFYGTDEAFF
CDR3nt: TGTGCCAGCAGCTTCTATGGGACGGATGAAGCTTTCTTT

v_gene: TRBV20-1
j_gene: TRBJ2-7
d_gene: TRBD1
abundance: -
CDR3aa: CSATQLTGGDEQYF
CDR3nt: TGCAGTGCCACACAATTAACAGGGGGCGACGAGCAGTACTTC

v_gene: TRBV9
j_gene: TRBJ2-2
d_gene: -
abundance: many
CDR3aa: CASSEDRLANTGELFF
CDR3nt: TGTGCCAGCAGCGAAGACAGGTTAGCGAACACCGGGGAGCTGTTTTTT

v_gene: TRBV20-1
j_gene: TRBJ1-1
d_gene: TRBD1
abundance: -
CDR3aa: CSATEQGYTEAFF
CDR3nt: TGCAGTGCTACCGAACAGGGGTATACTGAAGCTTTCTTT

v_gene: TRBV5-1
j_gene: TRBJ2-3
d_gene: -
abundance: -
CDR3aa: CASNLPAGNTDTQYF
CDR3nt: TGCGCCAGCAATCTCCCCGCGGGGAACACAGATACGCAGTATTTT

v_gene: TRBV7-2
j_gene: TRBJ2-3
d_gene: -
abundance: -
CDR3aa: CASSLGATGSGTDTQYF
CDR3nt: TGTGCCAGCAGCTTAGGGGCGACTGGCTCGGGCACAGATACGCAGTATTTT

v_gene: TRBV15
j_gene: TRBJ2-5
d_gene: -
abundance: -
CDR3aa: CATSRVSGKQETQYF
CDR3nt: TGTGCCACCAGCAGGGTATCAGGAAAGCAAGAGACCCAGTACTTC

v_gene: TRBV5-1
j_gene: TRBJ1-4
d_gene: -
abundance: few
CDR3aa: CASSQQGSEKLFF
CDR3nt: TGCGCCAGCAGCCAGCAGGGAAGTGAAAAACTGTTTTTT

v_gene: TRBV5-5
j_gene: TRBJ1-2
d_gene: -
abundance: few
CDR3aa: CASSLYISGTNYGYTF
CDR3nt: TGTGCCAGCAGCTTGTATATCTCAGGGACCAACTATGGCTACACCTTC

v_gene: TRBV12-3/TRBV12-4
j_gene: TRBJ2-1
d_gene: TRBD1
abundance: many
CDR3aa: CASSLKAWTGKFF
CDR3nt: TGTGCCAGCAGTTTGAAGGCCTGGACAGGGAAGTTCTTC

v_gene: TRBV11-2
j_gene: TRBJ2-5
d_gene: TRBD2
abundance: many
CDR3aa: CASSTTIAGGPQFQETQYF
CDR3nt: TGTGCCAGCAGCACCACGATAGCGGGGGGGCCCCAATTCCAAGAGACCCAGTACTTC

v_gene: TRBV5-1
j_gene: TRBJ1-1
d_gene: -
abundance: few
CDR3aa: CASSSLSRNTEAFF
CDR3nt: TGCGCCAGCAGCTCCCTCTCCCGGAACACTGAAGCTTTCTTT

v_gene: TRBV12-3/TRBV12-4
j_gene: TRBJ2-7
d_gene: TRBD2
abundance: many
CDR3aa: CASGLGTRRYEQYF
CDR3nt: TGTGCCAGCGGATTGGGGACTAGACGATACGAGCAGTACTTC

v_gene: TRBV6-5
j_gene: TRBJ1-6
d_gene: TRBD1
abundance: many
CDR3aa: CASSYSQDRGYNSPLHF
CDR3nt: TGTGCCAGCAGTTACTCCCAGGACAGGGGGTATAATTCACCCCTCCACTTT

v_gene: TRBV29-1
j_gene: TRBJ2-2
d_gene: TRBD1
abundance: few
CDR3aa: CSGGTFGQDPGELFF
CDR3nt: TGCAGCGGGGGAACCTTCGGACAGGACCCCGGGGAGCTGTTTTTT

v_gene: TRBV14
j_gene: TRBJ2-4
d_gene: -
abundance: many
CDR3aa: CASSYSGLAKNIQYF
CDR3nt: TGTGCCAGCAGCTACTCAGGGCTAGCCAAAAACATTCAGTACTTC

v_gene: TRBV10-3
j_gene: TRBJ2-2
d_gene: -
abundance: many
CDR3aa: CAISDKRPGELFF
CDR3nt: TGTGCCATCAGTGACAAGAGGCCCGGGGAGCTGTTTTTT

v_gene: TRBV12-3/TRBV12-4
j_gene: TRBJ2-7
d_gene: TRBD1
abundance: -
CDR3aa: CASSLRTGSYEQYF
CDR3nt: TGTGCCAGCAGTTTACGGACAGGGAGCTACGAGCAGTACTTC

v_gene: TRBV5-4
j_gene: TRBJ2-3
d_gene: -
abundance: -
CDR3aa: CASSLGRTNSLGTDTQYF
CDR3nt: TGTGCCAGCAGCTTGGGGAGGACTAACTCACTGGGCACAGATACGCAGTATTTT

v_gene: TRBV28
j_gene: TRBJ1-1
d_gene: -
abundance: many
CDR3aa: CASCREGNTEAFF
CDR3nt: TGTGCCAGCTGCCGTGAGGGGAACACTGAAGCTTTCTTT

v_gene: TRBV5-5
j_gene: TRBJ2-7
d_gene: -
abundance: few
CDR3aa: CASSPSRDTKQYF
CDR3nt: TGTGCCAGCAGCCCAAGCCGGGACACAAAGCAGTACTTC

v_gene: TRBV7-6
j_gene: TRBJ2-5
d_gene: TRBD2
abundance: many
CDR3aa: CASSRGGTLQETQYF
CDR3nt: TGTGCCAGCAGCCGCGGGGGGACCCTCCAAGAGACCCAGTACTTC

v_gene: TRBV2
j_gene: TRBJ2-2
d_gene: TRBD2
abundance: -
CDR3aa: CASSVKGLADAANTGELFF
CDR3nt: TGTGCCAGCAGTGTCAAAGGGCTAGCGGACGCCGCGAACACCGGGGAGCTGTTTTTT

v_gene: TRBV7-2
j_gene: TRBJ1-2
d_gene: -
abundance: few
CDR3aa: CASSSGPKPHGYTF
CDR3nt: TGTGCCAGCAGCTCCGGACCCAAACCACATGGCTACACCTTC

v_gene: TRBV4-1
j_gene: TRBJ2-1
d_gene: -
abundance: many
CDR3aa: CASTQGGTGRYNEQFF
CDR3nt: TGCGCCAGCACCCAAGGGGGGACGGGGCGGTACAATGAGCAGTTCTTC